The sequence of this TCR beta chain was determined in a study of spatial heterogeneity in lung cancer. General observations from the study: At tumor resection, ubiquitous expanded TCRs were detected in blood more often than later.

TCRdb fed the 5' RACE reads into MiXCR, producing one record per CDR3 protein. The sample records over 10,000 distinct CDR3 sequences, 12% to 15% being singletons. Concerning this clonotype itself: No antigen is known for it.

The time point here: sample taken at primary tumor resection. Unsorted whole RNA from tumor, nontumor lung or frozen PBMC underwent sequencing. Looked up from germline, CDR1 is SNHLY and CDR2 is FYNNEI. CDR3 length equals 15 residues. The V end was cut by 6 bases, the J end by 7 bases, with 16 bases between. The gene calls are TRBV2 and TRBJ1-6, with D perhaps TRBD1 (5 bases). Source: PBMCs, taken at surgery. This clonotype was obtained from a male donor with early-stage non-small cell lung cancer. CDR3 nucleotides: TGTGCCAGCAGCAGGACCCGGCAGGGAAATTCACCCCTCCACTTT. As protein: CASSRTRQGNSPLHF.